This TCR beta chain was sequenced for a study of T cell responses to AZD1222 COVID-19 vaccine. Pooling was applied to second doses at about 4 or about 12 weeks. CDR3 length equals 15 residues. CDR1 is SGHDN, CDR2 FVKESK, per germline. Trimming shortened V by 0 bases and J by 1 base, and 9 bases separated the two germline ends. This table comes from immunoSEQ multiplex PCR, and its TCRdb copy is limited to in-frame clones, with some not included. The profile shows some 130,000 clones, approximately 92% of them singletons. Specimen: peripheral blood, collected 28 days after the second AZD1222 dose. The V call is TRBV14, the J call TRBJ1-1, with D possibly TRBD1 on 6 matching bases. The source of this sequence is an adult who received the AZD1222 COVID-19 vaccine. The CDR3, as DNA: TGTGCCAGCAGCCAAGATCGAGGGGGGAACACTGAAGCTTTCTTT. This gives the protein CASSQDRGGNTEAFF.